A selection of T cell receptor beta chains follows, all from one sample in a study of cytomegalovirus exposure and HLA in healthy donors. The data were produced by immunoSEQ multiplex PCR, yet TCRdb's version contains in-frame clones alone and is incomplete. The table shows around 150,000 clones, with roughly 80% occurring only once. Sequencing was performed on PBMCs. Every receptor here comes from a man in his thirties or forties in good health and CMV-seronegative. Each CDR3 is given with its conserved first and last residue. Each record gives: V gene, J gene, clone size, D gene, CDR3 protein, CDR3 DNA. A D gene is named only where the DNA matches it firmly. Clone size is not always given. Where it is, it says once, few, many or a class for expanded clones.

v_gene: TRBV19; j_gene: TRBJ2-6; abundance: once; d_gene: .; CDR3aa: CASSIPRLSGANVLTF; CDR3nt: TGTGCCAGTAGTATACCCAGGCTCTCTGGGGCCAACGTCCTGACTTTC
v_gene: TRBV5-1; j_gene: TRBJ1-3; abundance: .; d_gene: .; CDR3aa: CASSYRQAQSSGNTIYF; CDR3nt: TGCGCCAGCAGCTACCGACAGGCCCAGAGCTCTGGAAACACCATATATTTT
v_gene: TRBV7-6; j_gene: TRBJ1-5; abundance: .; d_gene: .; CDR3aa: CASSREADQPQHF; CDR3nt: TGTGCCAGCAGTCGAGAGGCGGATCAGCCCCAGCATTTT
v_gene: TRBV18; j_gene: TRBJ1-1; abundance: once; d_gene: .; CDR3aa: CASSPLGGNTEAFF; CDR3nt: TGTGCCAGCTCACCACTCGGCGGGAACACTGAAGCTTTCTTT
v_gene: TRBV10-2; j_gene: TRBJ2-1; abundance: .; d_gene: TRBD1; CDR3aa: CASSESTDRVGEQFF; CDR3nt: TGCGCCAGCAGTGAGTCGACTGACAGGGTAGGAGAGCAGTTCTTC
v_gene: TRBV29-1; j_gene: TRBJ2-7; abundance: .; d_gene: TRBD1; CDR3aa: CSVAPGGYEQYF; CDR3nt: TGCAGCGTTGCCCCAGGGGGCTACGAGCAGTACTTC
v_gene: TRBV6-1; j_gene: TRBJ2-3; abundance: .; d_gene: TRBD1; CDR3aa: CASSLQGDPDTQYF; CDR3nt: TGTGCCAGCAGTTTACAGGGGGACCCAGATACGCAGTATTTT
v_gene: TRBV28; j_gene: TRBJ1-2; abundance: .; d_gene: .; CDR3aa: CASSFFQGYGYTF; CDR3nt: TGTGCCAGCAGTTTTTTCCAGGGCTATGGCTACACCTTC
v_gene: TRBV14; j_gene: TRBJ2-7; abundance: .; d_gene: TRBD2; CDR3aa: CASSQPGLGTYEQYF; CDR3nt: TGTGCCAGCAGCCAGCCGGGACTAGGTACCTACGAGCAGTACTTC
v_gene: TRBV4-3; j_gene: TRBJ2-1; abundance: .; d_gene: .; CDR3aa: CASSHGGLMVNEQFF; CDR3nt: TGCGCCAGCAGCCACGGCGGCCTGATGGTGAATGAGCAGTTCTTC
v_gene: TRBV18; j_gene: TRBJ2-7; abundance: .; d_gene: .; CDR3aa: CASSLPSSYEQYF; CDR3nt: TGTGCCAGCTCACTTCCGAGCTCCTACGAGCAGTACTTC
v_gene: TRBV4-1; j_gene: TRBJ2-7; abundance: .; d_gene: .; CDR3aa: CASSQEPASAGSIYEQYF; CDR3nt: TGCGCCAGCAGCCAAGAGCCAGCTTCGGCGGGATCTATCTACGAGCAGTACTTC
v_gene: TRBV29-1; j_gene: TRBJ1-5; abundance: .; d_gene: .; CDR3aa: CSVVVGGVSNQPQHF; CDR3nt: TGCAGCGTTGTGGTCGGGGGAGTTAGCAATCAGCCCCAGCATTTT
v_gene: TRBV4-1; j_gene: TRBJ1-1; abundance: .; d_gene: TRBD1; CDR3aa: CASSLRQGGTEAFF; CDR3nt: TGCGCCAGCAGCCTCCGACAGGGGGGCACTGAAGCTTTCTTT
v_gene: TRBV7-6; j_gene: TRBJ1-5; abundance: once; d_gene: TRBD1; CDR3aa: CASSPGTGTGGNQPQHF; CDR3nt: TGTGCCAGCAGCCCAGGAACCGGGACAGGGGGCAATCAGCCCCAGCATTTT
v_gene: TRBV6-6; j_gene: TRBJ2-3; abundance: .; d_gene: TRBD1; CDR3aa: CASNPPGQLTDTQYF; CDR3nt: TGTGCCAGCAATCCCCCGGGACAGCTCACAGATACGCAGTATTTT
v_gene: TRBV6-5; j_gene: TRBJ2-7; abundance: once; d_gene: .; CDR3aa: CASSYSDTRSYEQYF; CDR3nt: TGTGCCAGCAGTTACTCGGACACCCGATCCTACGAGCAGTACTTC
v_gene: TRBV6-1; j_gene: TRBJ1-5; abundance: few; d_gene: TRBD1; CDR3aa: CASSQQGIQPQHF; CDR3nt: TGTGCCAGCAGCCAACAGGGGATTCAGCCCCAGCATTTT
v_gene: TRBV14; j_gene: TRBJ2-7; abundance: once; d_gene: TRBD2; CDR3aa: CASSPRLAGHYEQYF; CDR3nt: TGTGCCAGCAGCCCTCGACTAGCGGGGCACTACGAGCAGTACTTC
v_gene: TRBV5-8; j_gene: TRBJ1-1; abundance: .; d_gene: .; CDR3aa: CASSLVRLFVPGANTEAFF; CDR3nt: TGTGCCAGCAGCTTGGTGAGGCTATTCGTACCAGGGGCGAACACTGAAGCTTTCTTT
v_gene: TRBV19; j_gene: TRBJ2-7; abundance: .; d_gene: TRBD1; CDR3aa: CASSTLSGGGQYF; CDR3nt: TGTGCCAGTAGTACCCTATCAGGGGGCGGGCAGTACTTC
v_gene: TRBV28; j_gene: TRBJ1-1; abundance: .; d_gene: TRBD1; CDR3aa: CASSFGQGVRTEAFF; CDR3nt: TGTGCCAGCAGTTTTGGACAGGGAGTAAGGACTGAAGCTTTCTTT
v_gene: TRBV7-2; j_gene: TRBJ1-5; abundance: .; d_gene: .; CDR3aa: CASRPGGARWDQPQHF; CDR3nt: TGTGCCAGCAGGCCCGGGGGGGCGCGGTGGGATCAGCCCCAGCATTTT
v_gene: TRBV5-5; j_gene: TRBJ2-5; abundance: .; d_gene: TRBD1; CDR3aa: CASTMTGQETQYF; CDR3nt: TGTGCCAGCACAATGACAGGGCAAGAGACCCAGTACTTC
v_gene: TRBV5-1; j_gene: TRBJ2-6; abundance: .; d_gene: TRBD2; CDR3aa: CASSPVGNGRASGANVLTF; CDR3nt: TGCGCCAGCAGCCCCGTTGGAAATGGGAGGGCCTCTGGGGCCAACGTCCTGACTTTC
v_gene: TRBV18; j_gene: TRBJ1-1; abundance: .; d_gene: .; CDR3aa: CASSPSGQPYLGAFF; CDR3nt: TGTGCCAGCTCACCGTCGGGTCAGCCCTATTTGGGAGCTTTCTTT
v_gene: TRBV6-1; j_gene: TRBJ1-2; abundance: .; d_gene: TRBD1; CDR3aa: CASSRKGQGYYGYTF; CDR3nt: TGTGCCAGCAGTAGAAAGGGACAGGGATACTATGGCTACACCTTC
v_gene: TRBV19; j_gene: TRBJ2-2; abundance: few; d_gene: .; CDR3aa: CASQRTQGKYTGELFF; CDR3nt: TGTGCCAGTCAAAGGACCCAGGGGAAGTACACCGGGGAGCTGTTTTTT
v_gene: TRBV7-2; j_gene: TRBJ2-1; abundance: .; d_gene: TRBD2; CDR3aa: CASSLSSGSYNEQFF; CDR3nt: TGTGCCAGCAGCTTATCTAGCGGGAGCTACAATGAGCAGTTCTTC
v_gene: TRBV7-9; j_gene: TRBJ2-2; abundance: .; d_gene: TRBD2; CDR3aa: CASSSSGVNTGELFF; CDR3nt: TGTGCCAGCAGCTCTAGCGGGGTGAACACCGGGGAGCTGTTTTTT
v_gene: TRBV7-9; j_gene: TRBJ2-6; abundance: few; d_gene: TRBD1; CDR3aa: CASSKGGQGASPGANVLTF; CDR3nt: TGTGCCAGCAGCAAAGGGGGACAGGGTGCATCCCCTGGGGCCAACGTCCTGACTTTC
v_gene: TRBV6-5; j_gene: TRBJ1-4; abundance: few; d_gene: TRBD1; CDR3aa: CASSPGQGARAYNF; CDR3nt: TGTGCCAGCAGCCCGGGACAGGGGGCGCGGGCCTATAATTTT
v_gene: TRBV5-6; j_gene: TRBJ2-7; abundance: .; d_gene: TRBD2; CDR3aa: CASSLPGGLEQYF; CDR3nt: TGTGCCAGCAGCCTTCCGGGAGGGTTAGAGCAGTACTTC
v_gene: TRBV7-9; j_gene: TRBJ2-1; abundance: .; d_gene: .; CDR3aa: CASSLASLNEQFF; CDR3nt: TGTGCCAGCAGCTTAGCGTCCCTAAATGAGCAGTTCTTC
v_gene: TRBV27; j_gene: TRBJ2-1; abundance: .; d_gene: .; CDR3aa: CASSFSGLGLSEQFF; CDR3nt: TGTGCCAGCAGTTTTTCAGGGTTAGGGTTGAGTGAGCAGTTCTTC
v_gene: TRBV5-8; j_gene: TRBJ2-1; abundance: .; d_gene: .; CDR3aa: CASHPEIGEQFF; CDR3nt: TGTGCCAGCCACCCGGAGATCGGTGAGCAGTTCTTC
v_gene: TRBV28; j_gene: TRBJ1-4; abundance: once; d_gene: TRBD1; CDR3aa: CASSLPRGTNEKLFF; CDR3nt: TGTGCCAGCAGTCTGCCCAGGGGGACTAATGAAAAACTGTTTTTT
v_gene: TRBV7-2; j_gene: TRBJ1-3; abundance: .; d_gene: TRBD1; CDR3aa: CASSLSTGRNTIYF; CDR3nt: TGTGCCAGCAGCTTATCGACAGGGAGAAACACCATATATTTT
v_gene: TRBV7-2; j_gene: TRBJ1-2; abundance: .; d_gene: .; CDR3aa: CASSAPTVANYGYTF; CDR3nt: TGTGCCAGCAGCGCCCCGACAGTCGCTAACTATGGCTACACCTTC